This T cell receptor (beta chain) was captured in a study of beta chain features in type 1 diabetes. Germline-derived CDR1 and CDR2 are MNHEY and SMNVEV (reference sequence). The ends lost 8 bases at V and 3 bases at J; junction bases unmatched: 13. This CDR3 contains 15 residues. Sequenced material consisted of expressed TCRB transcripts (all of the isolated RNA was reverse transcribed). Repertoires were generated with immunoSEQ multiplex PCR, while TCRdb's copy carries only in-frame clones and drops some. This table holds approximately 380,000 clones, more than 12% found once. This chain uses TRBV27 with TRBJ2-7; 7 bases line up with TRBD1. The source material was naive CD4+ T cells from blood. The receptor comes from a woman under 30 in good health. The CDR3 DNA reads as TGTGCCAGCCGCTCACGGACAGGAACAAACTACGAGCAGTACTTC. Translation gives CASRSRTGTNYEQYF.